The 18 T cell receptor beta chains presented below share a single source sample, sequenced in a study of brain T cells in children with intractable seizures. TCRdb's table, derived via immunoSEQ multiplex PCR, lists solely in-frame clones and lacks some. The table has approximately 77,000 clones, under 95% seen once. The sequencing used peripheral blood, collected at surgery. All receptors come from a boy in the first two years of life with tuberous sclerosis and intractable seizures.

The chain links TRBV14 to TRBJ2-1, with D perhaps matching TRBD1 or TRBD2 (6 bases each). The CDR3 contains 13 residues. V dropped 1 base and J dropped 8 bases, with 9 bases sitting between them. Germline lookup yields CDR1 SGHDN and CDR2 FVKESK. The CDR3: CASSQVGGDEQFF. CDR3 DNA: TGTGCCAGCAGCCAAGTGGGGGGCGATGAGCAGTTCTTC.

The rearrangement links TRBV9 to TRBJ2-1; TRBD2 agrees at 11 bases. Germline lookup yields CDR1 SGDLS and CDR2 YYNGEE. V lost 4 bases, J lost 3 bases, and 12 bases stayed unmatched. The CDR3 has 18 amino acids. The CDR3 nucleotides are TGTGCCAGCAGCCCCCAGACACCGGGACTAGCGGACTACAATGAGCAGTTCTTC. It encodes CASSPQTPGLADYNEQFF.

The CDR3 protein is CASGGLTSLGVNEQFF. The DNA for the CDR3 is TGTGCTAGTGGTGGACTGACTAGTTTGGGGGTAAATGAGCAGTTCTTC. This chain joins TRBV12-5 and TRBJ2-1; TRBD2 might be the D (6 bases). Trimming pared 5 bases from V and 7 bases from J, leaving 21 bases between. The CDR3 runs 16 residues. Germline V gene sequence: CDR1 LGHNT, CDR2 FRNRAP.

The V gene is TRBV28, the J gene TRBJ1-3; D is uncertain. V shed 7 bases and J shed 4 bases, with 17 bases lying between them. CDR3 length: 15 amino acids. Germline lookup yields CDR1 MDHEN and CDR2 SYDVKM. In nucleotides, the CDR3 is TGTGCCAGCACCACAACCCAGACATTGGGAAACACCATATATTTT. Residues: CASTTTQTLGNTIYF.

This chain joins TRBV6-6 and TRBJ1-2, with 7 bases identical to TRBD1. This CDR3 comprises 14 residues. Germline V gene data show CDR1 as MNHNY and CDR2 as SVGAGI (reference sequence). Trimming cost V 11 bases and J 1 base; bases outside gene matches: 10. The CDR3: CAGRGGEGNYGYTF. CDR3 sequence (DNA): TGTGCCGGCCGAGGGGGCGAGGGTAACTATGGCTACACCTTC.

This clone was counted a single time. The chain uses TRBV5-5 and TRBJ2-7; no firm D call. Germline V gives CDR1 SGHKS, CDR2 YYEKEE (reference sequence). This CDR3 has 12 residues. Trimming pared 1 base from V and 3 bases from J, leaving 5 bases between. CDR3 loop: CASSLRVYEQYF. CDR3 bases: TGTGCCAGCAGCTTGAGGGTCTACGAGCAGTACTTC. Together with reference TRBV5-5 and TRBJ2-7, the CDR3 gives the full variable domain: DAGVTQSPTHLIKTRGQQVTLRCSPISGHKSVSWYQQVLGQGPQFIFQYYEKEERGRGNFPDRFSARQFPNYSSELNVNALLLGDSALYLCASSLRVYEQYFGPGTRLTVT.

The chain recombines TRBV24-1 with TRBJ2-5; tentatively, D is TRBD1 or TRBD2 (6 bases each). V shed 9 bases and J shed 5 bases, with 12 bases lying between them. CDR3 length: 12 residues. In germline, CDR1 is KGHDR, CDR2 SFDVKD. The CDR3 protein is CATQRGGETQYF. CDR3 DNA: TGTGCCACCCAACGAGGGGGGGAGACCCAGTACTTC.

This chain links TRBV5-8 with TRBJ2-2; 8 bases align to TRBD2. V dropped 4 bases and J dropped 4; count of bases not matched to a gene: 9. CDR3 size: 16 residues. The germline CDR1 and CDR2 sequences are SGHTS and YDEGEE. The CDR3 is CASSGESLAVTGELFF. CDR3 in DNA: TGTGCCAGCAGCGGAGAGTCACTAGCGGTCACCGGGGAGCTGTTTTTT.

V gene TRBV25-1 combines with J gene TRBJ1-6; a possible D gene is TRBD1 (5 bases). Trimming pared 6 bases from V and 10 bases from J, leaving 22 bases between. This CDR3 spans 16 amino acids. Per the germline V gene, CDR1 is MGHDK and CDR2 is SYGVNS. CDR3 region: CASRRDVLNSNSPLHF. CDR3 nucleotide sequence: TGTGCCAGCAGACGGGACGTCCTCAATTCCAACTCACCCCTCCACTTT.

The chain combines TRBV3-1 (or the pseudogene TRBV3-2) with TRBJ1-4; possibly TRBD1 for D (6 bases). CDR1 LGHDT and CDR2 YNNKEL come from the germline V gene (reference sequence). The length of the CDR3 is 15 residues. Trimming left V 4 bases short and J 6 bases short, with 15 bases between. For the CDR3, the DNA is TGTGCCAGCAGCCCATTTTGGGACAAGGATGAAAAACTGTTTTTT. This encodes CASSPFWDKDEKLFF.

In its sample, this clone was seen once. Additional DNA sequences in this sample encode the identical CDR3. DNA of the CDR3: TGTGCCTGGGGTGGGGACACTGAAGCTTTCTTT. Residues: CAWGGDTEAFF. The V gene is TRBV30, the J gene TRBJ1-1; no clear D gene. This CDR3 spans 11 amino acids. CDR1 is GTSNPN and CDR2 is SVGIG in the germline V gene (reference sequence). Trimming removed 5 bases from V and 3 bases from J, with 7 bases in between.

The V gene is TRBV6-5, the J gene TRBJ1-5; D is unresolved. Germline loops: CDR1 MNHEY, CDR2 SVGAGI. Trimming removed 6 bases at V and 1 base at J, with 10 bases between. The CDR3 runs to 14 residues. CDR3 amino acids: CASSRSPSNQPQHF. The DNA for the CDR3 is TGTGCCAGCAGCCGGAGCCCCAGCAATCAGCCCCAGCATTTT.

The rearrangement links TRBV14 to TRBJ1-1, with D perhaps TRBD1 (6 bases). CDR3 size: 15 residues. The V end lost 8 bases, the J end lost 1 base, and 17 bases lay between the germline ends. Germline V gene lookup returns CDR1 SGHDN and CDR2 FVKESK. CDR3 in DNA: TGTGCCAGCGTAAGTCCGACAGGATCGAACACTGAAGCTTTCTTT. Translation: CASVSPTGSNTEAFF.

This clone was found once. CDR3 nucleotide sequence: TGTGCCATCAGCGGGACAGGGTCGAATCCCACAGATACGCAGTATTTT. Translating gives CAISGTGSNPTDTQYF. V gene TRBV10-3 combines with J gene TRBJ2-3, with 9 bases identical to TRBD1. The germline CDR1 and CDR2 sequences are ENHRY and SYGVKD. J was trimmed by 2 bases and V by 6 bases; bases with no gene match: 9. This CDR3 region has 16 residues.

CDR3 in amino acids: CASSDRTGNYGYTF. CDR3 bases: TGTGCCAGTAGCGATAGGACGGGTAACTATGGCTACACCTTC. The chain has TRBV19 and TRBJ1-2; D is unclear. This CDR3 has 14 residues. Germline CDR1 is LNHDA and CDR2 is SQIVND (reference sequence). The V end was cut by 6 bases, the J end by 1 base, with 12 bases between. The variable domain in full, with the rest retrieved from reference TRBV19 and TRBJ1-2, is DGGITQSPKYLFRKEGQNVTLSCEQNLNHDAMYWYRQDPGQGLRLIYYSQIVNDFQKGDIAEGYSVSREKKESFPLTVTSAQKNPTAFYLCASSDRTGNYGYTFGSGTRLTVV.

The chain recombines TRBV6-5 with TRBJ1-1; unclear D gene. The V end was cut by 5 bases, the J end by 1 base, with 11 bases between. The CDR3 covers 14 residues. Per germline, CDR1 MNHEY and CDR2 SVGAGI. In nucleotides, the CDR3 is TGTGCCAGCAGTCTACAGCGAGGGAACACTGAAGCTTTCTTT. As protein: CASSLQRGNTEAFF.

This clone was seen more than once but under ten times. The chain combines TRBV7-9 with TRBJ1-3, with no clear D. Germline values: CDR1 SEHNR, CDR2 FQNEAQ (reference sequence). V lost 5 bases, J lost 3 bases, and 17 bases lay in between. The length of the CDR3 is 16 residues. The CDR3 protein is CASSPREGRHGNTIYF. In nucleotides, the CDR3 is TGTGCCAGCAGCCCGCGGGAGGGCCGGCATGGAAACACCATATATTTT.

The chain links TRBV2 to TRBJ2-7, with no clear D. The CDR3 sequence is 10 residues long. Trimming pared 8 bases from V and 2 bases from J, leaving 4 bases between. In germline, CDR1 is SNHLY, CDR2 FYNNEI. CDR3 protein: CASGAYEQYF. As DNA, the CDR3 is TGTGCCAGCGGTGCCTACGAGCAGTACTTC.